Here is one TCR beta chain with its context. Its antigen remains unidentified. The data stem from a study of cytomegalovirus exposure and HLA in healthy donors. The study's findings and limits: In most subjects, TCR beta sequences reportedly gave accurate predictions of HLA-A and HLA-B alleles. An analysis that came later showed most CMV-associated TCR beta chains appearing HLA-restricted. As immune exposure information, only CMV serostatus was available.

This PCR relied on a set of 60 Vbeta primers and 13 Jbeta primers. Only in-frame clones appear in the TCRdb table, and some are missing; sequencing was by immunoSEQ multiplex PCR. The sample has about 160,000 clones; around 79% are singletons. At the time of sampling, donors were nominally healthy, though unrecorded immune exposures were likely. The trim removed 5 bases at V and 6 bases at J, leaving 6 bases unmatched. This CDR3 comprises 15 residues. From germline, CDR1 is SNHLY and CDR2 FYNNEI. The origin of this receptor is a middle-aged woman in good health and CMV-seronegative. The chain recombines TRBV2 with TRBJ1-6, with 8 bases that match TRBD1. Input material: PBMCs. CDR3 amino acids: CASSPQGVGNSPLHF. For the CDR3, the DNA is TGTGCCAGCAGTCCACAGGGGGTAGGTAATTCACCCCTCCACTTT.